This T cell receptor (beta chain) was sequenced for a study of response to subunit inactivated influenza vaccine. Study-wide points: The study's authors posited that every seasonal influenza vaccination enlists few new T cells.

This CDR3 has 13 residues. In germline, CDR1 is MNHNY, CDR2 SVGAGI (reference sequence). The germline V and J ends were trimmed by 7 bases and 2 bases, with 12 bases remaining between them. As for this clonotype: Its antigen remains unknown.

TCRdb used MiXCR to reprocess the RT-PCR reads, holding one entry per CDR3 protein. This sample carries some 500,000 distinct CDR3 sequences, 25% of them seen once, and the ten largest clones take under 2.5%. This TCR was recovered from a man aged 50 to 59 who received an inactivated influenza vaccine. The rearrangement joins TRBV6-6 to TRBJ2-7; possible D gene TRBD2, 5 bases. This material consisted of CD4+ T cells sorted from PBMCs, taken around 5 days after vaccination. The CDR3: CASTTDSTYEQYF. The CDR3 nucleotides are TGTGCCAGCACCACGGACTCTACCTACGAGCAGTACTTC.